Presented here are 17 T cell receptor beta chains from one specimen sequenced in a study of T cells in women clearing cervical HPV infection. Clones were sequenced by immunoSEQ multiplex PCR, and TCRdb holds only the in-frame ones, with some missing. This listing includes roughly 42,000 clones. Sequencing was performed on blood buffy coat. The source of these receptors is a woman aged 18 to 69 with a cervical HPV16 infection that either progressed to CIN3+ or cleared (not recorded which).

Note on this clone: Read sequence stops 3 residues before the CDR3 end, and the germline J gene provides the missing end. The chain recombines TRBV5-4 with TRBJ1-4; D is perhaps TRBD1 (5 bases). Germline CDR1 is SGHNT and CDR2 is YYREEE (reference sequence). The CDR3 loop spans 14 amino acids. V was clipped by 1 base and J by 2 bases, with 6 bases between them. CDR3 DNA (partial): TGTGCCAGCAGCTTGCGGGGGACTAATGAAAAA. Its translation is CASSLRGTNEK. In full, the CDR3 is CASSLRGTNEKLFF. Together with reference TRBV5-4 and TRBJ1-4, the CDR3 gives the full variable domain: ETGVTQSPTHLIKTRGQQVTLRCSSQSGHNTVSWYQQALGQGPQFIFQYYREEENGRGNFPPRFSGLQFPNYSSELNVNALELDDSALYLCASSLRGTNEKLFFGSGTQLSVL.

As regards this clone: Coverage ceases 3 residues before the CDR3 finishes, and the germline J gene fills in the end. The chain employs TRBV5-5 and TRBJ2-1; D is undetermined. The germline V gene encodes CDR1 SGHKS and CDR2 YYEKEE (reference sequence). The V end lost 6 bases, the J end lost 0 bases, and 7 bases lay between the germline ends. This CDR3 contains 13 residues. This CDR3 reads CASIPGSYNEQFF. The covered CDR3 bases are TGTGCCAGCATACCGGGCTCCTACAATGAG.

The CDR3 DNA, read in part, is TGCGCCAGCAGCGAAACAGTAGGCTATGGC. Translating it yields CASSETVGYG. The CDR3 in its entirety is CASSETVGYGYTF. The chain is built from TRBV5-1 and TRBJ1-2; D not certain. The read ends 3 residues early relative to the CDR3; the germline J gene fills the gap. The germline V gene has CDR1 SGHRS and CDR2 YFSETQ. CDR3 size: 13 residues. V lost 4 bases and J 4 bases, leaving 11 bases between the germline ends. The variable domain in full, completed from reference TRBV5-1 and TRBJ1-2, reads KAGVTQTPRYLIKTRGQQVTLSCSPISGHRSVSWYQQTPGQGLQFLFEYFSETQRNKGNFPGRFSGRQFSNSRSEMNVSTLELGDSALYLCASSETVGYGYTFGSGTRLTVV.

Note on this clone: The read terminates 3 residues ahead of where the CDR3 ends, so the germline J gene completes it. J is TRBJ2-7 and V is TRBV2; a possible D gene is TRBD2 (7 bases). V lost 7 bases, J lost 5 bases, and 18 bases lay in between. Germline lookup yields CDR1 SNHLY and CDR2 FYNNEI. The CDR3 has 14 amino acids. CDR3 in amino acids: CASTRGGDLNEQYF. The part of the CDR3 DNA that was read is TGTGCCAGCACCCGAGGGGGGGATCTAAACGAG.

Comments on this clone: The read ends 3 residues before the CDR3 terminus; that terminus is restored from the germline J gene. The chain carries TRBV2 and TRBJ2-7; 9 positions agree with TRBD1. The CDR3 is made up of 12 amino acids. The germline CDR1 and CDR2 sequences are SNHLY and FYNNEI. With 4 bases clipped from V and 6 bases from J, the junction kept 1 base outside the gene matches. The CDR3 here is CASSGTGAEQYF. The sequenced part of the CDR3 DNA is TGTGCCAGCAGTGGGACAGGGGCCGAG.

Regarding this clone: The read halts 3 residues ahead of the CDR3 end, with the missing end drawn from the germline J gene. The chain uses TRBV18 and TRBJ2-1; 15 bases fit TRBD2. The CDR3 is 21 amino acids. CDR1 and CDR2 (germline): KGHSH, LQKENI. V was clipped by 3 bases and J by 4 bases; unmatched bases: 16. The CDR3 bases that were read are TGTGCCAGCTCACCTGACCGGGGACTAGCGGGAGGAGGTGTCAGGTACAATGAG. This codes for CASSPDRGLAGGGVRYNE. The complete CDR3 sequence is CASSPDRGLAGGGVRYNEQFF.

To note about this clone: The read falls 3 residues short of the CDR3 end, and the missing part is taken from the germline J gene. The rearrangement joins TRBV11-2 to TRBJ1-4; tentatively, D is TRBD1 (5 bases). Germline V gene sequence: CDR1 SGHAT, CDR2 FQNNGV. This CDR3 spans 12 amino acids. The CDR3 is CASSSGSPTLFF. CDR3 DNA (partial): TGTGCCAGCAGCTCAGGGTCCCCGACA.

Worth noting for this clone: The read ends 3 residues early relative to the CDR3; the germline J gene fills the gap. The gene calls are TRBV20-1 and TRBJ2-3, with TRBD2 matching over 9 bases. This CDR3 contains 14 residues. V dropped 5 bases and J dropped 1; count of bases not matched to a gene: 4. Germline lookup yields CDR1 DFQATT and CDR2 SNEGSKA (reference sequence). The DNA read from the CDR3 is TGCAGTGCTCGACCTAGCGGGGGCACAGATACG. This translates into CSARPSGGTDT. From start to end, the CDR3 is CSARPSGGTDTQYF.

As concerns this clone: From the germline J gene comes the end of the CDR3, since the read stops 3 residues before it. This sequence joins TRBV4-1 and TRBJ2-7; unclear D gene. The CDR3 is made up of 13 amino acids. V was trimmed by 0 bases and J by 0 bases, leaving 3 bases between them. Germline CDR1 is MGHRA and CDR2 is YSYEKL. Partial CDR3 DNA: TGCGCCAGCAGCCAAGATCACTCCTACGAG. This encodes CASSQDHSYE. In full, the CDR3 is CASSQDHSYEQYF.

As to this clone: The read ends 3 residues early relative to the CDR3; the germline J gene fills the gap. J is TRBJ1-6 and V is TRBV5-1, with 8 bases that match TRBD1. The CDR3 has 13 amino acids. Germline V CDR1 and CDR2: SGHRS, YFSETQ. J gave up 5 bases and V 5 bases, and 0 bases lay outside the gene matches. The CDR3 loop is CASRTGDNSPLHF. The sequenced CDR3 bases are TGCGCCAGCAGGACAGGGGATAATTCACCC. Supplemented by reference TRBV5-1 and TRBJ1-6, the full variable domain reads KAGVTQTPRYLIKTRGQQVTLSCSPISGHRSVSWYQQTPGQGLQFLFEYFSETQRNKGNFPGRFSGRQFSNSRSEMNVSTLELGDSALYLCASRTGDNSPLHFGNGTRLTVT.

Note on this clone: The read ends 3 residues shy of where the CDR3 ends; the end is completed using the germline J gene. V usage is TRBV7-2 and J usage is TRBJ1-1, with no clear D. The V gene lost 1 base and the J gene lost 3 bases, with 6 bases spanning the gap. The CDR3 loop spans 13 amino acids. CDR1 is SGHTA, CDR2 FQGNSA, per germline. The part of the CDR3 DNA that was read is TGTGCCAGCAGCTTAGACTCTTACACTGAA. This translates into CASSLDSYTE. Given in full, the CDR3 is CASSLDSYTEAFF. Based on the CDR3 plus reference TRBV7-2 and TRBJ1-1, the full variable domain is GAGVSQSPSNKVTEKGKDVELRCDPISGHTALYWYRQSLGQGLEFLIYFQGNSAPDKSGLPSDRFSAERTGGSVSTLTIQRTQQEDSAVYLCASSLDSYTEAFFGQGTRLTVV.

Turning to this clone: The missing CDR3 end, 3 residues past where the read stops, is filled in from the germline J gene. The chain couples TRBV5-1 to TRBJ2-2; 7 bases are shared with TRBD1. This CDR3 is built from 17 residues. Germline V CDR1 and CDR2: SGHRS, YFSETQ. Trimming removed 1 base from V and 1 base from J; junction bases left unmatched: 7. CDR3 DNA, as far as it was read: TGCGCCAGCAGCTTGCTGTCCGGGACAGTGAACACCGGGGAG. It is translated as CASSLLSGTVNTGE. The full CDR3 protein is CASSLLSGTVNTGELFF.

A remark on this clone: The read ends 3 residues before the CDR3 terminus; that terminus is restored from the germline J gene. This chain connects TRBV20-1 to TRBJ2-3; D remains ambiguous. CDR1 DFQATT and CDR2 SNEGSKA come from the germline V gene (reference sequence). The CDR3 is 14 residues long. Trimming stripped 7 bases from V and 2 bases from J, with 16 bases between. This CDR3 is CSVNSLLFTDTQYF. CDR3 bases read: TGCAGTGTCAACAGTCTCCTTTTCACAGATACG.

Remarks on this clone: With the read ending 3 residues before the CDR3 end, the germline J gene is used to fill in that end. The chain uses TRBV7-8 and TRBJ2-7; D possibly corresponds to TRBD1 (6 bases). Germline CDR1 is SGHVS and CDR2 is FQNEAQ. The CDR3 consists of 13 residues. V was clipped by 7 bases and J by 6 bases, with 16 bases between them. The part of the CDR3 DNA that was read is TGTGCCAGCACCCTCTCAGGGGTTCGCGAG. Amino acid sequence: CASTLSGVRE. The whole CDR3 sequence is CASTLSGVREQYF.

Concerning this clone itself: The missing CDR3 end, 3 residues past where the read stops, is filled in from the germline J gene. The J gene is TRBJ1-5, the V gene TRBV19; tentatively, D is TRBD1 (5 bases). The CDR3 has 16 residues. CDR1 LNHDA and CDR2 SQIVND come from the germline V gene (reference sequence). V lost 3 bases and J 5 bases, leaving 17 bases between the germline ends. Incomplete CDR3 DNA: TGTGCCAGTAGTATGGTGGGTGCAGGGTTACATCAGCCC. Amino acids: CASSMVGAGLHQP. The whole CDR3 region reads CASSMVGAGLHQPQHF.

Points on this clone: Read data end 3 residues before the CDR3 end; the end is taken from the germline J gene. This chain joins TRBV19 and TRBJ2-1; 8 bases match TRBD1. The V gene end was trimmed by 8 bases and the J gene end by 2 bases; junction bases not matched to a gene: 5. CDR3 length equals 14 residues. Per the germline V gene, CDR1 is LNHDA and CDR2 is SQIVND (reference sequence). The CDR3 loop is CASVQGGTYNEQFF. The covered CDR3 bases are TGTGCCAGTGTACAGGGGGGTACCTACAATGAG. The full variable domain, with the rest looked up from reference TRBV19 and TRBJ2-1, is DGGITQSPKYLFRKEGQNVTLSCEQNLNHDAMYWYRQDPGQGLRLIYYSQIVNDFQKGDIAEGYSVSREKKESFPLTVTSAQKNPTAFYLCASVQGGTYNEQFFGPGTRLTVL.

Worth noting for this clone: The read halts 3 residues ahead of the CDR3 end, with the missing end drawn from the germline J gene. The chain combines TRBV18 with TRBJ2-5; D is ambiguous. This CDR3 region has 13 residues. V lost 3 bases to trimming and J lost 5 bases, with 10 bases between them. In germline, CDR1 is KGHSH, CDR2 LQKENI. Incomplete CDR3 DNA: TGTGCCAGCTCACCGGGCCAAAAGGAGACC. As protein: CASSPGQKET. The full CDR3 reads CASSPGQKETQYF.